This entry lists 27 T cell receptor beta chains sequenced from one sample in a study of blood T cell repertoires in COVID-19. Profiled with immunoSEQ multiplex PCR; TCRdb holds only in-frame clones, not every one. The sample contains 60,000 to 70,000 clones, 65% to 90% of which appear only once. Sequencing was carried out using peripheral blood. The receptors here all came from a woman aged 55-69 years with acute or convalescent COVID-19.

The V and J genes are TRBV7-3 and TRBJ2-5, with 7 bases identical to TRBD1. Germline V gene sequence: CDR1 SGHTA, CDR2 FQGTGA. The trim removed 1 base at V and 5 bases at J, leaving 7 bases unmatched. The CDR3 totals 15 residues. In DNA form, the CDR3 reads TGTGCCAGCAGCTTAAGGGCAGGGGGTGAGGAGACCCAGTACTTC. This sequence encodes CASSLRAGGEETQYF. The full variable domain, its missing parts supplied by reference TRBV7-3 and TRBJ2-5, is GAGVSQTPSNKVTEKGKYVELRCDPISGHTALYWYRQSLGQGPEFLIYFQGTGAADDSGLPNDRFFAVRPEGSVSTLKIQRTERGDSAVYLCASSLRAGGEETQYFGPGTRLLVL.

The chain recombines TRBV11-2 with TRBJ1-5, with D uncertain. Germline V gene data show CDR1 as SGHAT and CDR2 as FQNNGV. CDR3 length equals 15 residues. V was trimmed by 1 base and J by 1 base, leaving 8 bases between them. The CDR3 spells CASSLGTRSNQPQHF. For the CDR3, the DNA is TGTGCCAGCAGCTTAGGTACGCGGAGCAATCAGCCCCAGCATTTT.

Details on this clone: It is unclear where the CDR3 begins or ends on the DNA, so no DNA is shown, and the CDR3 is as TCRdb lists it. The chain's CDR3 is CASSNWVGTGNTEAFF. This chain uses TRBV21-1 with TRBJ1-1; TRBD1, the D gene given by the table, was not confirmed from the DNA. TRBV21-1 is reported as a pseudogene. The CDR3 length equals 16 residues, ends included.

The rearrangement uses TRBV4-2 and TRBJ1-4, with D uncertain. V shed 1 base and J shed 5 bases, with 11 bases lying between them. Germline V lookup: CDR1 LGHNA, CDR2 YNFKEQ. This CDR3 has 15 residues. In DNA, the CDR3 is TGTGCCAGCAGCCAAGGGACTGGTGGCAATGAAAAACTGTTTTTT. Its translation is CASSQGTGGNEKLFF.

The chain links TRBV7-8 to TRBJ2-7; TRBD2 aligns across 8 bases. V lost 4 bases, J lost 4 bases, and 6 bases stayed unmatched. The CDR3 consists of 14 residues. Germline CDR1 and CDR2: SGHVS and FQNEAQ. The CDR3 DNA sequence: TGTGCCAGCAGCTACACTAGCGGACCGTACGAGCAGTACTTC. Protein: CASSYTSGPYEQYF. The variable domain in full, with the rest retrieved from reference TRBV7-8 and TRBJ2-7, is GAGVSQSPRYKVAKRGQDVALRCDPISGHVSLFWYQQALGQGPEFLTYFQNEAQLDKSGLPSDRFFAERPEGSVSTLKIQRTQQEDSAVYLCASSYTSGPYEQYFGPGTRLTVT.

The rearrangement joins TRBV15 to TRBJ2-7; TRBD1 matches at 9 bases. Unmatched junction bases numbered 7, after V lost 6 bases and J lost 4 bases. Germline CDR1 is LNHNV and CDR2 is YYDKDF (reference sequence). CDR3 length equals 14 residues. The CDR3 loop is CATSMDRGRYEQYF. The CDR3 DNA reads TGTGCCACCAGTATGGACAGGGGACGTTACGAGCAGTACTTC. Variable domain in full (rest from reference TRBV15 and TRBJ2-7): DAMVIQNPRYQVTQFGKPVTLSCSQTLNHNVMYWYQQKSSQAPKLLFHYYDKDFNNEADTPDNFQSRRPNTSFCFLDIRSPGLGDTAMYLCATSMDRGRYEQYFGPGTRLTVT.

V is TRBV28 and J is TRBJ1-5; D remains ambiguous. The CDR3 consists of 13 residues. V lost 3 bases and J lost 5, with 8 bases in between. CDR1 is MDHEN, CDR2 SYDVKM, per germline. The CDR3 here is CASSLRRDQPQHF. CDR3 DNA: TGTGCCAGCAGTTTGAGAAGAGATCAGCCCCAGCATTTT.

The CDR3 DNA follows: TGTGCCAGCAGTTTCGTGCGTGAAAAACTGTTTTTT. This codes for CASSFVREKLFF. This chain connects TRBV12-3 or TRBV12-4 to TRBJ1-4, with D unresolved. The ends were cut back, 3 bases at V and 7 bases at J, with 6 bases in the middle. This CDR3 has 12 residues.

This clone came up a few times. This chain connects TRBV7-2 to TRBJ2-1; D perhaps matches TRBD2 (7 bases). This CDR3 is 15 amino acids long. Germline lookup yields CDR1 SGHTA and CDR2 FQGNSA. The V end lost 5 bases, the J end lost 9 bases, and 20 bases lay between the germline ends. The CDR3 here is CASSPHGGRLGEQFF. For the CDR3, the DNA is TGTGCCAGCAGCCCGCACGGGGGGCGTCTAGGTGAGCAGTTCTTC.

The chain couples TRBV3-1 (or the pseudogene TRBV3-2) to TRBJ2-7, with D perhaps matching TRBD2 (6 bases). The CDR3 extends over 13 amino acids. The germline V gene encodes CDR1 LGHDT and CDR2 YNNKEL (reference sequence). Trimming removed 5 bases from V and 1 base from J, with 9 bases in between. The CDR3 sequence: CASSNSGSYEQYF. The CDR3 region has the DNA TGTGCCAGCAGCAATAGCGGATCCTACGAGCAGTACTTC.

The V gene is TRBV14, the J gene TRBJ1-2; D unclear. CDR3 length: 16 amino acids. Trimming cost V 3 bases and J 8 bases, with 22 bases left between them. CDR1 and CDR2 from the germline V gene are SGHDN and FVKESK. CDR3 protein: CASSHGRGRLQSGYTF. CDR3 coding DNA: TGTGCCAGCAGCCATGGGAGAGGTAGGCTTCAAAGCGGCTACACCTTC.

This clone appeared a single time. The gene calls are TRBV11-3 and TRBJ2-3; TRBD2 matches 11 bases. Germline CDR1 is SGHNT and CDR2 is YENEEA. The CDR3 runs 15 residues. V shed 5 bases and J 3 bases; nucleotides not matched to a gene: 4. The CDR3 protein is CASSTRTSGTDTQYF. The DNA for the CDR3 is TGTGCCAGCAGCACCAGGACTAGCGGGACAGATACGCAGTATTTT.

This clone was seen a handful of times. V and J are TRBV5-1 and TRBJ2-7, with D maybe TRBD2 (5 bases). This CDR3 is built from 14 residues. The V gene's germline CDR1 is SGHRS and CDR2 YFSETQ. V was cut by 2 bases and J by 5 bases, with 14 bases left in between. CDR3 residues: CASSFGGTGNEQYF. The CDR3 nucleotides are TGCGCCAGCAGCTTTGGAGGAACGGGAAACGAGCAGTACTTC.

The J gene is TRBJ1-1, the V gene TRBV28; TRBD1 agrees at 9 bases. The CDR3 is made up of 15 amino acids. Germline V gene lookup returns CDR1 MDHEN and CDR2 SYDVKM. The V segment lost 5 bases and the J segment 3 bases; nucleotides outside the gene matches: 7. CDR3 region: CASSARTGEYTEAFF. The CDR3 region has the DNA TGTGCCAGCAGTGCTCGGACAGGGGAGTACACTGAAGCTTTCTTT.

V usage is TRBV19 and J usage is TRBJ1-2, with D hard to call. The CDR3 covers 13 residues. Trimming pared 3 bases from V and 1 base from J, leaving 6 bases between. The germline CDR1 and CDR2 sequences are LNHDA and SQIVND (reference sequence). The CDR3 DNA sequence: TGTGCCAGTAGTATTCGGGGTAACTATGGCTACACCTTC. Amino acid sequence: CASSIRGNYGYTF.

J is TRBJ2-7 and V is TRBV5-5; D might be TRBD2 (7 bases). V was pared by 0 bases and J by 1 base, with 11 bases between. The germline CDR1 and CDR2 sequences are SGHKS and YYEKEE (reference sequence). The CDR3 has 15 amino acids. The CDR3 DNA sequence: TGTGCCAGCAGCTTGGCGGCGGGGGCGTCCTACGAGCAGTACTTC. Encoded protein: CASSLAAGASYEQYF.

The chain employs TRBV10-2 and TRBJ1-5; 7 positions agree with TRBD1. The CDR3 spans 14 residues. Germline CDR1 reads WSHSY; CDR2 reads SAAADI. Trimming removed 6 bases from V and 6 bases from J; junction bases left unmatched: 8. CDR3 region: CASSDTDRAQPQHF. DNA for the CDR3: TGCGCCAGCAGCGATACCGACAGGGCTCAGCCCCAGCATTTT.

The CDR3 loop reads CASSLSGQGGAFF. Here the CDR3 DNA reads TGTGCCAGCAGTTTATCGGGACAGGGGGGCGCTTTCTTT. This chain joins TRBV28 and TRBJ1-1; 11 bases line up with TRBD1. Trimming at V came to 1 base and at J to 11 bases, leaving 3 bases not matched to a gene. Germline assignment: CDR1 MDHEN and CDR2 SYDVKM. The CDR3 runs 13 residues.

This clone has more than one count but fewer than ten. V and J are TRBV11-2 and TRBJ2-7; 10 bases match TRBD1. The germline V gene has CDR1 SGHAT and CDR2 FQNNGV. Losses at the gene ends were 5 bases for V and 4 bases for J; bases not matched to a gene: 14. This CDR3 has 17 amino acids. CDR3 nucleotide sequence: TGTGCCAGCAGCCCCCTCGACAGGGGGCCGCGACATTACGAGCAGTACTTC. Encoded protein: CASSPLDRGPRHYEQYF.

This clone was seen only once. The chain joins TRBV6-4 to TRBJ2-3; perhaps TRBD2 as D (5 bases). Trimming left V 5 bases short and J 5 bases short, with 17 bases between. Germline V gene data show CDR1 as MRHNA and CDR2 as SNTAGT. The CDR3 runs 15 residues. CDR3 amino acids: CASSNTGNRGDTQYF. The CDR3 coding sequence is TGTGCCAGCAGTAATACGGGGAATCGAGGAGATACGCAGTATTTT.

The chain is built from TRBV28 and TRBJ2-7; no firm D call. This CDR3 is built from 11 residues. Trimming took 4 bases from V and 8 from J, leaving 9 bases between them. Germline V gene lookup returns CDR1 MDHEN and CDR2 SYDVKM. CDR3 nucleotides: TGTGCCAGCAGTTCCGACATAAAGCAGTACTTC. This sequence encodes CASSSDIKQYF.

This clone was seen once. This chain uses TRBV6-6 with TRBJ1-6, with D unresolved. The CDR3 is made up of 14 amino acids. Germline V gene data show CDR1 as MNHNY and CDR2 as SVGAGI (reference sequence). V was pared by 2 bases and J by 7 bases, with 9 bases between. The CDR3 sequence: CASSYAEENSPLHF. The CDR3 bases are TGTGCCAGCAGTTACGCGGAGGAGAATTCACCCCTCCACTTT.

This clone was observed a single time. J is TRBJ1-5 and V is TRBV6-5, with a weak D call TRBD1 (5 bases). Germline V gene data show CDR1 as MNHEY and CDR2 as SVGAGI. This CDR3 spans 14 amino acids. V lost 4 bases to trimming and J lost 4 bases, with 11 bases between them. In DNA form, the CDR3 reads TGTGCCAGCAGTTCCCCAGGGATTAATCAGCCCCAGCATTTT. It translates to CASSSPGINQPQHF.

The chain recombines TRBV19 with TRBJ2-7, with D perhaps TRBD1 (6 bases). Germline assignment: CDR1 LNHDA and CDR2 SQIVND (reference sequence). The CDR3 extends over 14 amino acids. Trimming pared 5 bases from V and 2 bases from J, leaving 13 bases between. CDR3 nucleotides: TGTGCCAGTAGTCTTCGGACAGAGACCTACGAGCAGTACTTC. It yields the protein CASSLRTETYEQYF.

This chain connects TRBV7-9 to TRBJ2-7, with TRBD1 as a possible D gene (6 bases). Germline CDR1 and CDR2: SEHNR and FQNEAQ (reference sequence). The CDR3 is made up of 15 amino acids. The V end was cut by 5 bases, the J end by 2 bases, with 16 bases between. The CDR3 reads CASSIRTAGTYEQYF. CDR3 nucleotides: TGTGCCAGCAGCATCCGGACAGCCGGGACCTACGAGCAGTACTTC.

This chain uses TRBV6-6 with TRBJ2-5, with 7 bases aligning to TRBD1. The CDR3 contains 14 residues. Per the germline V gene, CDR1 is MNHNY and CDR2 is SVGAGI (reference sequence). With 6 bases clipped from V and 5 bases from J, the junction kept 9 bases outside the gene matches. DNA for the CDR3: TGTGCCAGCAGACGGACAGGTCGGACGGAGACCCAGTACTTC. It encodes CASRRTGRTETQYF.

V is TRBV3-1 (or the pseudogene TRBV3-2) and J is TRBJ1-4; D perhaps matches TRBD1 (5 bases). This CDR3 region has 14 residues. V shed 3 bases and J shed 5 bases, with 10 bases lying between them. The germline CDR1 and CDR2 sequences are LGHDT and YNNKEL (reference sequence). The CDR3 DNA follows: TGTGCCAGCAGCCAGACGGGGGGAAATGAAAAACTGTTTTTT. Translated, it gives CASSQTGGNEKLFF.